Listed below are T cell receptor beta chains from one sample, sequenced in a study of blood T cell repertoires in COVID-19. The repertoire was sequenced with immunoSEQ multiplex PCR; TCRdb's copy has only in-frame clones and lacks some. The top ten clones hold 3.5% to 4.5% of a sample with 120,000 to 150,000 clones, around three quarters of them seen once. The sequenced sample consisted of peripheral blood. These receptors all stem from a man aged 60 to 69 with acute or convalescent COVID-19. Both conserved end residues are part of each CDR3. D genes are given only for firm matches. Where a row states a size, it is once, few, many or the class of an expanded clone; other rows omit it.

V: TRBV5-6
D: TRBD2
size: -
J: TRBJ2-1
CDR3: CASSSGGSDYNEQFF
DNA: TGTGCCAGCAGCTCAGGCGGGAGTGACTACAATGAGCAGTTCTTC

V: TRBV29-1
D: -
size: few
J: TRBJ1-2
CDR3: CSVGTSGEGYTF
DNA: TGCAGCGTTGGTACGTCAGGGGAAGGCTACACCTTC

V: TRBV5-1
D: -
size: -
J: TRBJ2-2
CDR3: CASSLNTGTTGELFF
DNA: TGCGCCAGCAGCTTGAACACAGGGACCACCGGGGAGCTGTTTTTT

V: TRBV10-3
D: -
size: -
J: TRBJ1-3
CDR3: CAISEPGQNSGNTIYF
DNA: TGTGCCATCAGTGAGCCCGGACAGAACTCTGGAAACACCATATATTTT

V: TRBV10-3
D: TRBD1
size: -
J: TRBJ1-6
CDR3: CAISTGTGTDSPLHF
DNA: TGTGCCATCAGTACCGGGACAGGGACGGATTCACCCCTCCACTTT

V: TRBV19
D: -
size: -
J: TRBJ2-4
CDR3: CASTEGAGTKNIQYF
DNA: TGTGCCAGTACGGAGGGGGCCGGGACCAAAAACATTCAGTACTTC

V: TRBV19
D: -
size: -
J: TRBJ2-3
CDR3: CASSNPHKLGDTQYF
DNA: TGTGCCAGTAGTAACCCCCATAAGCTTGGAGATACGCAGTATTTT

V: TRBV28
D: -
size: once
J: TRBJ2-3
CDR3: CASRSPLGTQYF
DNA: TGTGCCAGCAGGAGCCCCCTAGGAACGCAGTATTTT

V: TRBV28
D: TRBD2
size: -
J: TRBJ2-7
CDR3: CASRTGLAGNVEQYF
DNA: TGTGCCAGCAGGACCGGACTAGCGGGAAATGTAGAGCAGTACTTC

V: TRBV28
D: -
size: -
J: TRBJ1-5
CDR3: CASSLDLGANQPQHF
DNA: TGTGCCAGCAGTTTGGATTTAGGGGCGAATCAGCCCCAGCATTTT

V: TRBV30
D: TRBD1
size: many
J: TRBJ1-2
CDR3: CAWSRKGQGAADYGYTF
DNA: TGTGCCTGGAGTAGGAAAGGACAGGGGGCGGCGGACTATGGCTACACCTTC

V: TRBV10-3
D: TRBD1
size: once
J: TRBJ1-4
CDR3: CAISERTGVWPNEKLFF
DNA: TGTGCCATCAGTGAGAGGACAGGGGTATGGCCTAATGAAAAACTGTTTTTT

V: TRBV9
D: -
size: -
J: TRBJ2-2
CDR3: CASSVVGESGELFF
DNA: TGTGCCAGCAGCGTAGTTGGGGAGTCCGGGGAGCTGTTTTTT

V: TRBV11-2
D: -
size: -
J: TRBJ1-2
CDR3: CASSLGDNGYTF
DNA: TGTGCCAGCAGCTTAGGTGACAACGGCTACACCTTC

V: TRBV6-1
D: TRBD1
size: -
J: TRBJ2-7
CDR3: CASSDTGTGGSYEQYF
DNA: TGTGCCAGCAGTGATACCGGGACAGGAGGATCCTACGAGCAGTACTTC

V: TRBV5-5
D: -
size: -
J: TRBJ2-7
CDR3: CASSFPGTLTYEQYF
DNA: TGTGCCAGCAGCTTCCCCGGGACTCTGACCTACGAGCAGTACTTC

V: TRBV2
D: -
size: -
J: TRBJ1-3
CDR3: CASREAVSGNTIYF
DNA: TGTGCCAGCAGGGAGGCGGTCTCTGGAAACACCATATATTTT

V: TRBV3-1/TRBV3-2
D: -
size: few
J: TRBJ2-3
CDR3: CASSQGHRRTDTQYF
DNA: TGTGCCAGCAGCCAGGGCCACCGGAGGACAGATACGCAGTATTTT

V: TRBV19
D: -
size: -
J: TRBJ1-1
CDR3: CASSIKGDTEAFF
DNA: TGTGCCAGTAGTATAAAAGGGGACACTGAAGCTTTCTTT

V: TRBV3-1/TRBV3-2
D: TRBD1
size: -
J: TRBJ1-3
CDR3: CASSHGGTGHLYF
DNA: TGTGCCAGCAGCCATGGCGGGACAGGGCACCTCTATTTT

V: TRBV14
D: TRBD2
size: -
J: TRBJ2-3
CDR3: CASSLHLAGYTDTQYF
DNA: TGTGCCAGCAGCCTTCATCTAGCGGGATACACAGATACGCAGTATTTT

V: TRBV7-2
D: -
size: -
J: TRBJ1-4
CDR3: CASSLWGGTAGEKLFF
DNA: TGTGCCAGCAGTTTGTGGGGGGGTACAGCGGGAGAAAAACTGTTTTTT

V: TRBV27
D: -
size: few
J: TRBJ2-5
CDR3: CASSLIPTALLETQYF
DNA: TGTGCCAGCAGTTTAATTCCGACAGCGTTGTTAGAGACCCAGTACTTC

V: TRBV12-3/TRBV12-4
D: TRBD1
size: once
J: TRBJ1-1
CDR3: CASSAGQGEAFF
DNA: TGTGCCAGCAGTGCGGGACAGGGTGAAGCTTTCTTT

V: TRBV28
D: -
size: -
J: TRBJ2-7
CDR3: CASSELYEQYF
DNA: TGTGCCAGCAGTGAGCTCTACGAGCAGTACTTC

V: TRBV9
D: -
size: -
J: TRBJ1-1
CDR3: CASSPVIGITEAFF
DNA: TGTGCCAGCAGCCCGGTCATCGGGATCACTGAAGCTTTCTTT

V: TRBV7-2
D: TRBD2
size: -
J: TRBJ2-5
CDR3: CASSSTSGSGGETQYF
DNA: TGTGCCAGCAGCAGTACTAGCGGGAGTGGTGGGGAGACCCAGTACTTC

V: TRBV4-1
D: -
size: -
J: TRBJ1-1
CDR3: CASSQVGLLNTEAFF
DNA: TGCGCCAGCAGCCAAGTCGGACTTTTGAACACTGAAGCTTTCTTT

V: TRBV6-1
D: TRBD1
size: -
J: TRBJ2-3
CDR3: CASSDRDRDTQYF
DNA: TGTGCCAGCAGTGACCGGGACAGGGATACGCAGTATTTT

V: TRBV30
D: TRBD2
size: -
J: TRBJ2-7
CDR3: CAWSPGLSGRFYSYEQYF
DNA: TGTGCCTGGAGCCCCGGGCTCAGCGGGAGGTTCTATTCCTACGAGCAGTACTTC

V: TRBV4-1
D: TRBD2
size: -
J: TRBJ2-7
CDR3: CASSQDTQGGYEQYF
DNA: TGCGCCAGCAGCCAAGATACCCAGGGAGGGTACGAGCAGTACTTC

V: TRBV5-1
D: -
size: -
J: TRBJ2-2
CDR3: CASTLSGTGELFF
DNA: TGCGCCAGCACTCTCTCGGGCACCGGGGAGCTGTTTTTT

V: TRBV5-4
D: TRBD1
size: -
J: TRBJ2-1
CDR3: CASSPTQSGTGGGEQFF
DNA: TGTGCCAGCAGCCCAACCCAGAGCGGGACAGGGGGCGGCGAGCAGTTCTTC

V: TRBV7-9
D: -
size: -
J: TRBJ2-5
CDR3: CASSLPHGSVNQETQYF
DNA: TGTGCCAGCAGCTTACCCCACGGGAGCGTCAATCAAGAGACCCAGTACTTC

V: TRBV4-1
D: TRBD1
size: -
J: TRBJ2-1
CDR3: CASSQAQGAYNEQFF
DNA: TGCGCCAGCAGCCAAGCCCAGGGGGCTTACAATGAGCAGTTCTTC